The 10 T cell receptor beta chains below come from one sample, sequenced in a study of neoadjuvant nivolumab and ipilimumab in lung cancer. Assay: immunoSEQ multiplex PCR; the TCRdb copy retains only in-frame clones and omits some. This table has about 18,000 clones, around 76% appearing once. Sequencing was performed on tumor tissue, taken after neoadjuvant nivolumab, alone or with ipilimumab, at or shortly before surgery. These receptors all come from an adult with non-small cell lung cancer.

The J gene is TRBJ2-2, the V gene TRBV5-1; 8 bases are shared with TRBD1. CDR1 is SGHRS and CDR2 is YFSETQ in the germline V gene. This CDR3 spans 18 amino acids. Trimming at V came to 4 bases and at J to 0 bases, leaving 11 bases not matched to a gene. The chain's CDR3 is CASSPQVRTGTNTGELFF. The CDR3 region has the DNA TGCGCCAGCAGCCCCCAAGTACGGACAGGGACGAACACCGGGGAGCTGTTTTTT. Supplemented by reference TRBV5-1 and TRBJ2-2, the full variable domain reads KAGVTQTPRYLIKTRGQQVTLSCSPISGHRSVSWYQQTPGQGLQFLFEYFSETQRNKGNFPGRFSGRQFSNSRSEMNVSTLELGDSALYLCASSPQVRTGTNTGELFFGEGSRLTVL.

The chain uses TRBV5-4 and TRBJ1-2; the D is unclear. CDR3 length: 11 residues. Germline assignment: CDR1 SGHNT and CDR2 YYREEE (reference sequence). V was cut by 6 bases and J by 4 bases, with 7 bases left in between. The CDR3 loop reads CASTGPYGYTF. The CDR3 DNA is TGTGCCAGCACCGGCCCCTATGGCTACACCTTC.

The CDR3 DNA is TGCAGCGTTGGGTCAGGGGGCGAGTACACTGAAGCTTTCTTT. This encodes CSVGSGGEYTEAFF. The gene calls are TRBV29-1 and TRBJ1-1; 8 bases match TRBD1. The J segment lost 3 bases and the V segment lost 4 bases, leaving 7 bases of the junction unmatched. The CDR3 extends over 14 amino acids. Germline CDR1 SQVTM, CDR2 ANQGSEA.

CDR3: CSADRGATGELFF. The CDR3 nucleotides read TGCAGCGCGGACAGGGGCGCCACCGGGGAGCTGTTTTTT. The chain employs TRBV29-1 and TRBJ2-2; 9 positions match TRBD1. J gave up 4 bases and V 7 bases, and 4 bases lay outside the gene matches. From germline, CDR1 is SQVTM and CDR2 ANQGSEA. This CDR3 is 13 amino acids long.

The CDR3 DNA is TGTGCCAGTAGTATTGGGCCTGGGATAGCGAACTATGGCTACACCTTC. Residues: CASSIGPGIANYGYTF. The chain has TRBV19 and TRBJ1-2; D uncertain. Germline V CDR1 and CDR2: LNHDA, SQIVND (reference sequence). This CDR3 region has 16 residues. Trimming stripped 3 bases from V and 2 bases from J, with 16 bases between.

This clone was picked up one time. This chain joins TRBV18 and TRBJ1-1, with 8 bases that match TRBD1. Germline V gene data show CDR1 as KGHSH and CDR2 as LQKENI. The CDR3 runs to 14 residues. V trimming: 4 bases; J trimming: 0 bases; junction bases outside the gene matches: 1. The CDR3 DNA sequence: TGTGCCAGCTCACTGGGACAGGTGAACACTGAAGCTTTCTTT. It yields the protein CASSLGQVNTEAFF. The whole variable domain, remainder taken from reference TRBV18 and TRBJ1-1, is NAGVMQNPRHLVRRRGQEARLRCSPMKGHSHVYWYRQLPEEGLKFMVYLQKENIIDESGMPKERFSAEFPKEGPSILRIQQVVRGDSAAYFCASSLGQVNTEAFFGQGTRLTVV.

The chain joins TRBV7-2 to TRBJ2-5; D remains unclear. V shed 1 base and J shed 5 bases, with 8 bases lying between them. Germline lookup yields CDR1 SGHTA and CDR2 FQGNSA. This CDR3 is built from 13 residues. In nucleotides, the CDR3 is TGTGCCAGCAGCTTAGTGTTCACGGAGACCCAGTACTTC. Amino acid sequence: CASSLVFTETQYF.

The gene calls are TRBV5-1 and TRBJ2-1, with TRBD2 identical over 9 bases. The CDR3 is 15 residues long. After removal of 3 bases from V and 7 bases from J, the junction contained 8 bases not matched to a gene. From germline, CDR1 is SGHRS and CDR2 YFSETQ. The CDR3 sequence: CASSSYSGSWNEQFF. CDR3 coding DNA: TGCGCCAGCAGCTCGTATAGCGGGAGCTGGAATGAGCAGTTCTTC.

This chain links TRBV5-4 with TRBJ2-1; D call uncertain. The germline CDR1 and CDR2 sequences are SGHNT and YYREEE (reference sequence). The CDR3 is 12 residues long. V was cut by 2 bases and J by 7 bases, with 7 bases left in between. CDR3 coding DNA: TGTGCCAGCAGCTTAGTTGATAATGAGCAGTTCTTC. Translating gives CASSLVDNEQFF.

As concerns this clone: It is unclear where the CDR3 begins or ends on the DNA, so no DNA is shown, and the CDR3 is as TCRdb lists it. Here the CDR3 reads CASSFGEGNRGAVF. The J gene is TRBJ2-2, the V gene TRBV5-6; the table's D call of TRBD2 was not tested on the DNA. Germline-derived CDR1 and CDR2 are SGHDT and YYEEEE. From its first to its last residue, the CDR3 has 14 amino acids.